This TCR beta chain originates from a study of CD8+ T cells in alopecia areata. Study at large: A 6-month period off drug followed tofacitinib, which lasted 6 to 18 months.

In regard to this clone: Other DNA sequences in this specimen translate into the identical CDR3.

CDR3 length: 12 amino acids. The V end lost 6 bases, the J end lost 9 bases, and 12 bases lay between the germline ends. In germline, CDR1 is SEHNR, CDR2 FQNEAQ (reference sequence). As for treatment: oral pan-JAK inhibitor, 5-10 mg twice daily. It was from alopecia areata patients that lesional scalp punch biopsies and peripheral blood were collected. After isolation, RNA underwent reverse transcription to generate cDNA as the sequencing template. Sequenced by immunoSEQ multiplex PCR; TCRdb stores in-frame clones only, minus some. The top ten clones hold 16% of a sample with fewer than 110,000 clones, roughly 60% of them seen once.

J is TRBJ2-1 and V is TRBV7-9; D is uncertain. The material was CD8+ T cells sorted from blood, obtained around week 55, from a patient treated with tofacitinib. This sequence originates from a human donor with alopecia areata. The CDR3 protein is CASSPAFGEQFF. The DNA for the CDR3 is TGTGCCAGCAGTCCCGCTTTTGGTGAGCAGTTCTTC.